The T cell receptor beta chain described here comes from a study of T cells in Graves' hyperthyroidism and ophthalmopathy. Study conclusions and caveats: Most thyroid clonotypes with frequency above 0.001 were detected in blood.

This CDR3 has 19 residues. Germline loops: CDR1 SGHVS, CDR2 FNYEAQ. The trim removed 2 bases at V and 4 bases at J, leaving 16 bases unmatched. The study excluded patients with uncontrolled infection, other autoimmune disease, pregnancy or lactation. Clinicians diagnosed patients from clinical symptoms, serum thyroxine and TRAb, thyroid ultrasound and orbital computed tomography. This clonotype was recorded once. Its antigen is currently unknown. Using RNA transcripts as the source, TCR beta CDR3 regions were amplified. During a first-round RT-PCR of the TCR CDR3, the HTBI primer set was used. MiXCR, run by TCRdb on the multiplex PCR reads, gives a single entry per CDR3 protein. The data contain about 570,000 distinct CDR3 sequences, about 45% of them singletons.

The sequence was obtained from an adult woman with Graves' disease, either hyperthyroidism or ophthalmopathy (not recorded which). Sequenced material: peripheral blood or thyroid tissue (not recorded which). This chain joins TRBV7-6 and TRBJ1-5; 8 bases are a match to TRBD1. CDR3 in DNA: TGTGCCAGCAGCTTACCAGGGGGCCAGGGTGGAGGACTTAATCAGCCCCAGCATTTT. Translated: CASSLPGGQGGGLNQPQHF.